One sample yielded the 11 T cell receptor beta chains listed below, sequenced in a study of T cells in Graves' hyperthyroidism and ophthalmopathy (dated by TCRdb to between 2019 and 2020). Libraries were built with multiplex PCR. The instrument given in TCRdb is Illumina HiSeq 2000. TCR beta CDR3 regions were amplified from RNA transcripts. The first round of RT-PCR for the TCR CDR3 was performed with the HTBI primer set and the Qiagen OneStep RT-PCR kit. TCRdb handled the public reads itself, with Q25 trimming in fastp and clone calling in MiXCR, and kept productive beta chains. Rows merge per CDR3 protein into single entries with the most common DNA and genes. This sample has about 600,000 distinct CDR3 sequences in its table, and around 16% of those were observed once. The top ten clones comprise less than 3.5% of the sample. Sequencing was performed on blood. All receptors derive from a woman in her thirties or forties with Graves' ophthalmopathy.

In its sample, this clonotype was seen a few times. The chain links TRBV3-1 to TRBJ1-2; D might be TRBD1 (6 bases). Trimming shortened V by 4 bases and J by 8 bases, and 17 bases separated the two germline ends. This CDR3 is built from 14 residues. The germline CDR1 and CDR2 sequences are LGHDT and YNNKEL (reference sequence). For the CDR3, the DNA is TGTGCCAGCAGCCCAACTCAGGGGTCGGGGGGCTACACCTTC. Translation gives CASSPTQGSGGYTF.

The table lists this clonotype with a few counts. The CDR3 here is CASSLGGRSLARSSYNEQFF. CDR3 sequence (DNA): TGTGCCAGCAGCTTAGGCGGAAGATCACTAGCGCGTAGCTCCTACAATGAGCAGTTCTTC. The V call is TRBV7-8, the J call TRBJ2-1, with 7 bases matching TRBD2. The CDR3 covers 20 residues. The V gene's germline CDR1 is SGHVS and CDR2 FQNEAQ. V gave up 1 base and J gave up 0 bases; unmatched junction bases: 15.

The CDR3 DNA is TGCAGCGTTCCTAGCGGGGAAACCTACGAGCAGTACTTC. Encoded protein: CSVPSGETYEQYF. V gene TRBV29-1 combines with J gene TRBJ2-7; TRBD2 agrees at 9 bases. Germline assignment: CDR1 SQVTM and CDR2 ANQGSEA. V was pared by 5 bases and J by 2 bases, with 4 bases of the junction left unmatched. The CDR3 contains 13 residues.

This clonotype was observed at least ten times. The V and J genes are TRBV28 and TRBJ2-5; tentative D call: TRBD1 (5 bases). The CDR3 is 12 residues long. Germline CDR1 and CDR2: MDHEN and SYDVKM. Trimming pared 8 bases from V and 5 bases from J, leaving 12 bases between. DNA of the CDR3: TGTGCCAGCGGGATATCAGGGGAGACCCAGTACTTC. Translation: CASGISGETQYF.

The gene calls are TRBV29-1 and TRBJ1-2, with a weak D call TRBD1 (5 bases). V lost 1 base, J lost 6 bases, and 15 bases lay in between. This CDR3 region has 14 residues. The germline V gene encodes CDR1 SQVTM and CDR2 ANQGSEA. The CDR3 sequence: CSVEGQSGLNGYTF. The CDR3 coding sequence is TGCAGCGTTGAAGGACAGTCAGGTCTAAATGGCTACACCTTC.

Ten or more counts support this clonotype. This rearrangement joins TRBV30 to TRBJ2-1, with D perhaps TRBD2 (6 bases). The germline V gene has CDR1 GTSNPN and CDR2 SVGIG (reference sequence). This CDR3 spans 15 amino acids. Trimming shortened V by 3 bases and J by 2 bases, and 14 bases separated the two germline ends. For the CDR3, the DNA is TGTGCCTGGAGGGGTTGGAGGGCAACCTACAATGAGCAGTTCTTC. As protein: CAWRGWRATYNEQFF.

The chain is built from TRBV18 and TRBJ2-3, with 8 bases aligning to TRBD1. The J segment lost 4 bases and the V segment lost 2 bases, leaving 11 bases of the junction unmatched. This CDR3 has 17 residues. Germline assignment: CDR1 KGHSH and CDR2 LQKENI. In nucleotides, the CDR3 is TGTGCCAGCTCACCAGACGGCAGGGGGCTTAACGCAGATACGCAGTATTTT. It encodes CASSPDGRGLNADTQYF. Full variable domain (rest looked up from reference TRBV18 and TRBJ2-3): NAGVMQNPRHLVRRRGQEARLRCSPMKGHSHVYWYRQLPEEGLKFMVYLQKENIIDESGMPKERFSAEFPKEGPSILRIQQVVRGDSAAYFCASSPDGRGLNADTQYFGPGTRLTVL.

The chain carries TRBV6-2 or TRBV6-3 and TRBJ2-2, with 8 bases lining up with TRBD2. The ends lost 6 bases at V and 4 bases at J; junction bases unmatched: 7. The CDR3 has 15 amino acids. The germline gives CDR1 MNHEY, CDR2 SVGEGT. The CDR3 here is CASRSGSGGTGELFF. As DNA, the CDR3 is TGTGCCAGCAGGAGCGGGAGCGGGGGCACCGGGGAGCTGTTTTTT.

This chain uses TRBV4-1 with TRBJ2-2; D may be TRBD1 (5 bases). This CDR3 has 17 residues. CDR1 is MGHRA and CDR2 is YSYEKL in the germline V gene. Trimming took 0 bases from V and 4 from J, leaving 15 bases between them. CDR3 nucleotides: TGCGCCAGCAGCCAAGACGGAGCCAGGGTGAGCACCGGGGAGCTGTTTTTT. It yields the protein CASSQDGARVSTGELFF.

In its sample, this clonotype was seen a few times. The chain combines TRBV2 with TRBJ2-1; 8 positions match TRBD2. With 9 bases clipped from V and 1 base from J, the junction kept 11 bases outside the gene matches. Germline V CDR1 and CDR2: SNHLY, FYNNEI. The CDR3 consists of 16 residues. The CDR3 nucleotides read TGTGCCAGTTTGAGCGAAGTAGCGGGATCCTACAATGAGCAGTTCTTC. Amino acid sequence: CASLSEVAGSYNEQFF. Together with reference TRBV2 and TRBJ2-1, the CDR3 gives the full variable domain: EPEVTQTPSHQVTQMGQEVILRCVPISNHLYFYWYRQILGQKVEFLVSFYNNEISEKSEIFDDQFSVERPDGSNFTLKIRSTKLEDSAMYFCASLSEVAGSYNEQFFGPGTRLTVL.

This clonotype was recorded at least ten times. This chain links TRBV5-5 with TRBJ2-1; TRBD2 matches at 9 bases. Germline assignment: CDR1 SGHKS and CDR2 YYEKEE (reference sequence). V shed 4 bases and J 10 bases; nucleotides not matched to a gene: 9. The CDR3 has 14 amino acids. The CDR3 DNA sequence: TGTGCCAGCAGCGGGCGGGAGGGCCGCGACGAGCAGTTCTTC. Its protein is CASSGREGRDEQFF.